This T cell receptor (beta chain) originates from a study of blood T cell repertoires in COVID-19. TCRdb's copy holds only in-frame clones and misses some; the assay was immunoSEQ multiplex PCR. There are 300,000 to 450,000 clones in the sample; roughly 86% occur only once, and approximately 1% lies in the top ten. Germline CDR1 is SGHRS and CDR2 is YFSETQ. V shed 4 bases and J shed 1 base, with 8 bases lying between them. The CDR3 spans 13 residues. The chain uses TRBV5-1 and TRBJ1-2; possibly TRBD1 for D (5 bases). This clonotype was obtained from a human donor with acute or convalescent COVID-19. The donor label of this sample is uncertain. What was sequenced was peripheral blood. CDR3 DNA sequence: TGCGCCAGCAGCCCACAGGATAACTATGGCTACACCTTC. It codes for CASSPQDNYGYTF. The full variable domain, in which reference TRBV5-1 and TRBJ1-2 provide the parts outside the CDR3, is KAGVTQTPRYLIKTRGQQVTLSCSPISGHRSVSWYQQTPGQGLQFLFEYFSETQRNKGNFPGRFSGRQFSNSRSEMNVSTLELGDSALYLCASSPQDNYGYTFGSGTRLTVV.